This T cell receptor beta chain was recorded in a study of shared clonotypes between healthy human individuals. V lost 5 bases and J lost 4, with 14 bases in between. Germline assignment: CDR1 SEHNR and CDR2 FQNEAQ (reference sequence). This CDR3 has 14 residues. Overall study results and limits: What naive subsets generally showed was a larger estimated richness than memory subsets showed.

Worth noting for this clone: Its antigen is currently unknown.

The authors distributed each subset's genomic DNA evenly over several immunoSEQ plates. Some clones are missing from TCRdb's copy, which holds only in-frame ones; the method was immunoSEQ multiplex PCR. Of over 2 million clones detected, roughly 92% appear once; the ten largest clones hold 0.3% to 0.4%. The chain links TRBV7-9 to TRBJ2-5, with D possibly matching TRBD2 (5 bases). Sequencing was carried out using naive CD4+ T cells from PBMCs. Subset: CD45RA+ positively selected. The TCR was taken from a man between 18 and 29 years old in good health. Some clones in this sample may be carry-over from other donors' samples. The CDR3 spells CASSLGEGLETQYF. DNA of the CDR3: TGTGCCAGCAGCCTGGGAGAGGGATTAGAGACCCAGTACTTC.